What follows describes a single TCR beta chain. The data belong to a study of T-cell memory formation after mild COVID-19. Study-wide background: TCR clusters mostly belonged to single donors.

TCRdb processed the 5' RACE reads anew with MiXCR; each CDR3 protein has one entry. The sample records nearly 110,000 distinct CDR3 sequences, 12% being singletons. The sequenced material came from PBMCs or a T cell subset sorted from them (not recorded which). This TCR was recovered from an adult woman who had mild COVID-19 (a few samples of this study predate the infection). Cell type and time point are not known.

The CDR3 DNA follows: TGTGCCAGCAGTGAAAGGGGCCATGAGCAGTTCTTC. Translated, it gives CASSERGHEQFF. The chain links TRBV2 to TRBJ2-1; maybe TRBD1 (5 bases). The CDR3 runs 12 residues. Trimming took off 2 bases at V and 8 bases at J, with 7 bases between the two ends. Germline V gives CDR1 SNHLY, CDR2 FYNNEI.